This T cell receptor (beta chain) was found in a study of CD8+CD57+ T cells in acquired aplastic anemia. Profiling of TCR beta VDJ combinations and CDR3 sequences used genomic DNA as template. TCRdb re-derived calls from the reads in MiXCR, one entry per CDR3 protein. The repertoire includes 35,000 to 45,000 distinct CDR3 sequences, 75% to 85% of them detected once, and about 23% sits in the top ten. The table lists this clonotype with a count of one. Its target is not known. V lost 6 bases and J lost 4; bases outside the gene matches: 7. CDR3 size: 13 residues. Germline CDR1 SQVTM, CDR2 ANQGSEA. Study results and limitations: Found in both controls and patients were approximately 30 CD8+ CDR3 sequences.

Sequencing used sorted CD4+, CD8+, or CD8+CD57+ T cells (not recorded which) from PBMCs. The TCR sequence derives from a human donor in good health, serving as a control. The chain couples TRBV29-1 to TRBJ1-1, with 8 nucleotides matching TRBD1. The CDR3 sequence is CSVSGGRGTEAFF. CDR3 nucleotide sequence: TGCAGCGTGTCAGGGGGCAGGGGCACTGAAGCTTTCTTT.